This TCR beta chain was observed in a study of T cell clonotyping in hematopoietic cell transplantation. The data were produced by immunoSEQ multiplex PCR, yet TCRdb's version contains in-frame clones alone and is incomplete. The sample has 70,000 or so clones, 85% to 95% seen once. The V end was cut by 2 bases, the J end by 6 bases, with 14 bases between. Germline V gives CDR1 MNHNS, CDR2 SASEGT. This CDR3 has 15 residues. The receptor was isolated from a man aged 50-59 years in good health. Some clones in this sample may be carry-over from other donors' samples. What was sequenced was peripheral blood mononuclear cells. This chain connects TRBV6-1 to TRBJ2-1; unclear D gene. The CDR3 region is CASSEFPGSGNEQFF. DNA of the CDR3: TGTGCCAGCAGTGAATTCCCCGGGTCCGGCAATGAGCAGTTCTTC.